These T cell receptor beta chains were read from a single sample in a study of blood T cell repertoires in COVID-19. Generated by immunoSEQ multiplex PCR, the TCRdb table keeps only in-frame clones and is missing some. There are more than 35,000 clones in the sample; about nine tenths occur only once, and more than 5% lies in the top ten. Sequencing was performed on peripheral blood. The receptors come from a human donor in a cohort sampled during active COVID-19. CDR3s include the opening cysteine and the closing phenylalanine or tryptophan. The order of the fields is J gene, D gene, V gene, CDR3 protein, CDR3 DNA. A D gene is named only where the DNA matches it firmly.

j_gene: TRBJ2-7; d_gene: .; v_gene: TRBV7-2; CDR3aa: CASGSSYEQYF; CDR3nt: TGTGCCAGCGGTAGCTCCTACGAGCAGTACTTC
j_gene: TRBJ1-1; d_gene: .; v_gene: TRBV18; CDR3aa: CASSPPGLALEAFF; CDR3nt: TGTGCCAGCTCACCACCGGGGCTCGCCCTTGAAGCTTTCTTT
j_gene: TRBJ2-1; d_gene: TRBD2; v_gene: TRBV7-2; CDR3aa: CASSLSSGGGPRDEQFF; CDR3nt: TGTGCCAGCAGCTTAAGTAGCGGGGGGGGGCCGAGGGATGAGCAGTTCTTC
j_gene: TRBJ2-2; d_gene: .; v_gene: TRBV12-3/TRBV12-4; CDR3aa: CASTGTLGELFF; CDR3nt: TGTGCCAGCACCGGGACACTCGGGGAGCTGTTTTTT
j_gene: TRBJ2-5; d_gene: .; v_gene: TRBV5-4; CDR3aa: CASSLTGRETQYF; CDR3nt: TGTGCCAGCAGCTTGACAGGGCGGGAGACCCAGTACTTC
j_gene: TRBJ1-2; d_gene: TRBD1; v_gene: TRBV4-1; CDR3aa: CASSQDLNRGGLGYTF; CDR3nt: TGCGCCAGCAGCCAAGATCTTAACAGGGGAGGACTAGGCTACACCTTC
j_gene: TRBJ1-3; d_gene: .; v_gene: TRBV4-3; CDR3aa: CASSQGYTSGNTIYF; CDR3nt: TGCGCCAGCAGCCAAGGTTACACCTCTGGAAACACCATATATTTT
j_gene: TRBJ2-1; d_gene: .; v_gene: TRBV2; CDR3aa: CASSVTGLGEQFF; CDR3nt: TGTGCCAGCAGTGTCACAGGGCTGGGTGAGCAGTTCTTC
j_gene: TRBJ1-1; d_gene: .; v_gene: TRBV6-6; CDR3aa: CASSYFEHSEAFF; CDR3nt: TGTGCCAGCAGTTACTTTGAACACAGTGAAGCTTTCTTT
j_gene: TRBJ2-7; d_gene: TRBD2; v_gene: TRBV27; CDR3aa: CATQSYGRDNEQYF; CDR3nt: TGTGCCACACAATCGTACGGGAGGGACAACGAGCAGTACTTC
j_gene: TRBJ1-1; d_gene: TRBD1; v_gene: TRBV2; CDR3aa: CASSTGANTEAFF; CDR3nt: TGTGCCAGCAGTACAGGGGCGAACACTGAAGCTTTCTTT